The present TCR beta chain was sequenced within a study of blood T cell repertoires in COVID-19. Looking at the study overall: PBMCs, B-cell-depleted T cells, or T cells were the source of the cDNA or gDNA that made up the material.

The data were produced by immunoSEQ multiplex PCR, yet TCRdb's version contains in-frame clones alone and is incomplete. Here the sample spans around 240,000 clones, about 87% being singletons. Trimming left V 3 bases short and J 6 bases short, with 21 bases between. Germline loops: CDR1 SGHDN, CDR2 FVKESK. The CDR3 consists of 17 residues. The receptor was derived from a man between 50 and 59 years old who had been exposed to COVID-19. Specimen: PBMCs or T cells enriched from blood (not recorded which). The chain couples TRBV14 to TRBJ2-1; tentatively, D is TRBD1 (5 bases). DNA of the CDR3: TGTGCCAGCAGCCACCCGAAGGGGAACAGGATCGGCAATGAGCAGTTCTTC. The encoded protein is CASSHPKGNRIGNEQFF.